The present TCR beta chain was sequenced within a study of blood T cells in healthy people across ages. Germline values: CDR1 SEHNR, CDR2 FQNEAQ (reference sequence). Trimming shortened V by 11 bases and J by 5 bases, and 19 bases separated the two germline ends. This CDR3 has 13 amino acids. Next came a second PCR, run for about 6 to 11 cycles, which used a sample-barcoded 5' primer along with a J-beta primer mix. Using its own MiXCR run on the 5' RACE reads, TCRdb lists one record per CDR3 protein. This table holds around 1,000,000 distinct CDR3 sequences, almost 25% found once. This clonotype turned up a few times. This sample was also put to use in a study of T cells of mothers and their children.

This chain joins TRBV7-9 and TRBJ2-7; the D gene is possibly TRBD1 (6 bases). This clonotype was sampled from a girl aged 2 to 9 in good health. Sequencing input: blood. CDR3 sequence reads: CAQREAGAHEQYF. The DNA of the CDR3 is TGTGCCCAGCGCGAGGCAGGGGCCCACGAGCAGTACTTC. Variable domain in full (rest from reference TRBV7-9 and TRBJ2-7): DTGVSQNPRHKITKRGQNVTFRCDPISEHNRLYWYRQTLGQGPEFLTYFQNEAQLEKSRLLSDRFSAERPKGSFSTLEIQRTEQGDSAMYLCAQREAGAHEQYFGPGTRLTVT.